The T cell receptor beta chain under discussion was sequenced for a study of CD8+CD57+ T cells in acquired aplastic anemia. For the study at large: Isolated CD4+ and CD8+ cells, once sorted, yielded DNA averaging roughly 3.2 ug. Notes on the study in general: Patients were compared with controls for CD8+ Simpson's diversity, and no significant difference emerged.

TCR beta VDJ and CDR3 profiling used genomic DNA as template. Via MiXCR, TCRdb re-called the reads, giving one row per CDR3 protein. Altogether 150,000 to 200,000 distinct CDR3 sequences are present, 35% to 55% being singletons, with the ten largest covering about 1.1%. V dropped 4 bases and J dropped 6; count of bases not matched to a gene: 12. The CDR3 extends over 16 amino acids. Germline V gene data show CDR1 as ENHRY and CDR2 as SYGVKD. Comments on this clonotype: Its antigen remains unknown.

The receptor was isolated from a human donor in good health. This chain uses TRBV10-3 with TRBJ2-1; 7 bases match TRBD2. The sequenced sample consisted of sorted CD4+, CD8+, or CD8+CD57+ T cells (not recorded which) from PBMCs. The CDR3: CAISAAPRGIGNEQFF. In nucleotides, the CDR3 is TGTGCCATCAGTGCCGCGCCGCGGGGGATAGGCAATGAGCAGTTCTTC.